This T cell receptor (beta chain) is from a study of blood T cell repertoires in COVID-19. V shed 0 bases and J 8 bases; nucleotides not matched to a gene: 4. This CDR3 spans 15 amino acids. Germline V lookup: CDR1 MNHEY, CDR2 SVGAGI. Sequencing used immunoSEQ multiplex PCR; TCRdb keeps in-frame clones, though not all of them. The table lists about 300,000 clones, about 87% of them singletons, with roughly 1.3% in the top ten. This TCR came from a man between 70 and 80 years old with acute or convalescent COVID-19. The rearrangement links TRBV6-5 to TRBJ1-2, with 12 bases lining up with TRBD1. What was sequenced was peripheral blood. In DNA, the CDR3 is TGTGCCAGCAGTTACTCGGGACAGGGGGCGAGGGGCTACACCTTC. As protein: CASSYSGQGARGYTF.